Below, 10 T cell receptor beta chains from the same sample are listed, as sequenced in a study of blood T cell dynamics during melanoma immunotherapy (dated by TCRdb to 2018 to 2020). Interpreted using the paper, the time point label stands for: week 3, after first cycle of checkpoint inhibitor. The library was made by the immunoSEQ multiplex PCR assay. TCRdb's version of the immuneACCESS table is confined to in-frame rearrangements and falls short of the full clone set. An unresolved V gene accounts for under half of the shortfall where checked; the remainder is of unknown origin. The sample contains about 19,000 clones, approximately 90% of them found a single time. Approximately 8% of the sample lies in the top ten. The specimen was blood, collected from a patient treated with checkpoint blockade. These receptors came from a human donor with melanoma.

The gene calls are TRBV30 and TRBJ1-5; D remains ambiguous. The ends were cut back, 0 bases at V and 4 bases at J, with 7 bases in the middle. Germline V CDR1 and CDR2: GTSNPN, SVGIG (reference sequence). The CDR3 length is 13 residues. The CDR3 DNA sequence: TGTGCCTGGAGTGTAAGGGTGAATCAGCCCCAGCATTTT. Protein product: CAWSVRVNQPQHF.

The J gene is TRBJ2-3, the V gene TRBV4-3; D may be TRBD1 (5 bases). This CDR3 comprises 14 residues. The germline V gene has CDR1 LGHNA and CDR2 YSLEER. The V and J ends lost 2 bases and 4 bases respectively, with 10 bases between them. The CDR3 DNA sequence: TGCGCCAGCAGCCAACTCCCCAGGGCAGATACGCAGTATTTT. Translation: CASSQLPRADTQYF.

The sample holds one count of this clone. The CDR3: CASRRDRAYEQYF. The CDR3 coding sequence is TGTGCCAGCCGCAGGGACAGGGCCTACGAGCAGTACTTC. The J gene is TRBJ2-7, the V gene TRBV5-6; 9 nucleotides match TRBD1. This CDR3 has 13 amino acids. Germline V gene sequence: CDR1 SGHDT, CDR2 YYEEEE. V trimming: 7 bases; J trimming: 2 bases; junction bases outside the gene matches: 4.

The J gene is TRBJ2-5, the V gene TRBV28; 7 bases agree with TRBD2. This CDR3 contains 13 residues. Germline lookup yields CDR1 MDHEN and CDR2 SYDVKM. V shed 6 bases and J 1 base; nucleotides not matched to a gene: 2. CDR3 in DNA: TGTGCCAGCAGGGGGACTACCCAAGAGACCCAGTACTTC. As protein: CASRGTTQETQYF.

The rearrangement links TRBV27 to TRBJ1-1; weak D call: TRBD1 (6 bases). CDR1 is MNHEY, CDR2 SMNVEV, per germline (reference sequence). V dropped 3 bases and J dropped 6 bases, with 14 bases sitting between them. The length of the CDR3 is 14 residues. This chain's CDR3 is CASSLNRVSAEAFF. The CDR3 region has the DNA TGTGCCAGCAGTTTGAACAGGGTTTCTGCTGAAGCTTTCTTT.

This clone came up a few times. The V gene is TRBV6-1, the J gene TRBJ1-1; D is ambiguous. Germline V CDR1 and CDR2: MNHNS, SASEGT. With 3 bases removed from V and 5 bases from J, the gap between germline ends came to 7 bases. CDR3 length: 12 amino acids. CDR3 nucleotides: TGTGCCAGCAGTGACAGGTGGACTGAAGCTTTCTTT. Protein: CASSDRWTEAFF.

This chain uses TRBV6-1 with TRBJ2-7; D remains unclear. The V gene lost 3 bases and the J gene lost 2 bases, with 11 bases spanning the gap. Germline V gene data show CDR1 as MNHNS and CDR2 as SASEGT. The CDR3 is made up of 14 amino acids. CDR3 protein: CASSEGGSPYEQYF. CDR3 coding DNA: TGTGCCAGCAGTGAGGGCGGAAGTCCCTACGAGCAGTACTTC.

This clone has a single count. The chain couples TRBV4-3 to TRBJ2-6, with a possible D match to TRBD1 (6 bases). Trimming removed 4 bases at V and 9 bases at J, with 13 bases between. The CDR3 loop spans 14 amino acids. The germline gives CDR1 LGHNA, CDR2 YSLEER. CDR3 DNA: TGCGCCAGCAGCCGCGAGACAGGTTTCAACGTCCTGACTTTC. Its protein is CASSRETGFNVLTF.

The chain is built from TRBV6-6 and TRBJ2-7; 7 bases are shared with TRBD1. Germline values: CDR1 MNHNY, CDR2 SVGAGI (reference sequence). The J segment lost 4 bases and the V segment lost 4 bases, leaving 7 bases of the junction unmatched. The CDR3 is 14 amino acids. The CDR3 DNA reads TGTGCCAGCAGTTGGGACAGCGGCGAGTACGAGCAGTACTTC. Its protein product is CASSWDSGEYEQYF.

The rearrangement links TRBV4-2 to TRBJ2-3; possibly TRBD2 for D (7 bases). The V and J ends lost 1 base and 1 base respectively, with 15 bases between them. There are 17 residues in the CDR3. The germline V gene has CDR1 LGHNA and CDR2 YNFKEQ. The CDR3 sequence is CASSQGWAGAGTDTQYF. The DNA of the CDR3 is TGTGCCAGCAGCCAAGGATGGGCGGGGGCAGGCACAGATACGCAGTATTTT.